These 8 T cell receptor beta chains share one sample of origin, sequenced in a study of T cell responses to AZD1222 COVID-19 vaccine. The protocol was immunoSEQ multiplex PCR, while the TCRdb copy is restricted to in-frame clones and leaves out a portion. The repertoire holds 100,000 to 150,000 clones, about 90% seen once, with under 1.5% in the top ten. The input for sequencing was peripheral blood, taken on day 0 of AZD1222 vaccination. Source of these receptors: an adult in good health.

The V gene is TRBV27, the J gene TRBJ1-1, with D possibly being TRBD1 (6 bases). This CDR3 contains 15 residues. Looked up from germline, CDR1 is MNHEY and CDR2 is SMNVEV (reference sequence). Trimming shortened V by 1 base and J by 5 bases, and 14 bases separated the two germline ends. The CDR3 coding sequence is TGTGCCAGCAGTTTATTTCGGGGGGCGAGGACTGAAGCTTTCTTT. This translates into CASSLFRGARTEAFF.

CDR3 sequence (DNA): TGTGCCAGCAGCTCGGGACAGGGAGGGGAAAAACTGTTTTTT. Its protein product is CASSSGQGGEKLFF. J is TRBJ1-4 and V is TRBV28, with 9 bases aligning to TRBD1. The V gene's germline CDR1 is MDHEN and CDR2 SYDVKM. The V and J ends lost 6 bases and 8 bases, in that order; junction bases with no gene match: 7. The CDR3 is 14 residues long.

The CDR3 nucleotides are TGTGCCAGCAGCTTCCAGGGGGGGGGTAATCAGCCCCAGCATTTT. It is translated as CASSFQGGGNQPQHF. The J gene is TRBJ1-5, the V gene TRBV3-1 (or the pseudogene TRBV3-2), with 7 bases that match TRBD1. The junction had 8 bases not matched to a gene; V was cut back by 5 bases and J by 4 bases. The CDR3 runs to 15 residues. CDR1 LGHDT and CDR2 YNNKEL come from the germline V gene (reference sequence).

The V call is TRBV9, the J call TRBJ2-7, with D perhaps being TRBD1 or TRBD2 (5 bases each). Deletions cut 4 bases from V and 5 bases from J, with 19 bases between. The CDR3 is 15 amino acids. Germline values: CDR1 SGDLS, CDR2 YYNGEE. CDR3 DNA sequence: TGTGCCAGCAGCAAGCTTGATGGGACGGCTCACGAGCAGTACTTC. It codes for CASSKLDGTAHEQYF.

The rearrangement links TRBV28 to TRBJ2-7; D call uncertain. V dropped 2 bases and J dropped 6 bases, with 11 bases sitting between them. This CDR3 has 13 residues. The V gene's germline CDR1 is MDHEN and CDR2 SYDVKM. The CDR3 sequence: CASSLHISVEQYF. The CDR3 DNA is TGTGCCAGCAGTTTACATATTTCCGTCGAGCAGTACTTC. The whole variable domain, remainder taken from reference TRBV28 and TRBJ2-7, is DVKVTQSSRYLVKRTGEKVFLECVQDMDHENMFWYRQDPGLGLRLIYFSYDVKMKEKGDIPEGYSVSREKKERFSLILESASTNQTSMYLCASSLHISVEQYFGPGTRLTVT.

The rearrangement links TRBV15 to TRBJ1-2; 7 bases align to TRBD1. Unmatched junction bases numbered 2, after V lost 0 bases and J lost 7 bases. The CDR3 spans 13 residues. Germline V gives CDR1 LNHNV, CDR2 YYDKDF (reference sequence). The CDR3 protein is CATSRDRTGGYTF. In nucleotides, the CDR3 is TGTGCCACCAGCAGAGATCGGACAGGTGGCTACACCTTC. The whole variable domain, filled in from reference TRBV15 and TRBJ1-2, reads DAMVIQNPRYQVTQFGKPVTLSCSQTLNHNVMYWYQQKSSQAPKLLFHYYDKDFNNEADTPDNFQSRRPNTSFCFLDIRSPGLGDTAMYLCATSRDRTGGYTFGSGTRLTVV.

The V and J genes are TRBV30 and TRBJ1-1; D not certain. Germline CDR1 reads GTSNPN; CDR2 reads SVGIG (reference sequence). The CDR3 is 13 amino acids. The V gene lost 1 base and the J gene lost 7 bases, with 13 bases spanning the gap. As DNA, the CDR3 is TGTGCCTGGAGTGCTTATTGGGCGATTGAAGCTTTCTTT. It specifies CAWSAYWAIEAFF. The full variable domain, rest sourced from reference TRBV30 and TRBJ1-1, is SQTIHQWPATLVQPVGSPLSLECTVEGTSNPNLYWYRQAAGRGLQLLFYSVGIGQISSEVPQNLSASRPQDRQFILSSKKLLLSDSGFYLCAWSAYWAIEAFFGQGTRLTVV.

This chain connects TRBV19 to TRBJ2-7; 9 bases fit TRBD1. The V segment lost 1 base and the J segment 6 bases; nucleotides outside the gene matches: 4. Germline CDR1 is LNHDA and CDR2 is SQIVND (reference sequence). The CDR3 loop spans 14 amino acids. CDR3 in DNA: TGTGCCAGTAGTATAGGGACAGGGGTTCGCGAGCAGTACTTC. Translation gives CASSIGTGVREQYF.